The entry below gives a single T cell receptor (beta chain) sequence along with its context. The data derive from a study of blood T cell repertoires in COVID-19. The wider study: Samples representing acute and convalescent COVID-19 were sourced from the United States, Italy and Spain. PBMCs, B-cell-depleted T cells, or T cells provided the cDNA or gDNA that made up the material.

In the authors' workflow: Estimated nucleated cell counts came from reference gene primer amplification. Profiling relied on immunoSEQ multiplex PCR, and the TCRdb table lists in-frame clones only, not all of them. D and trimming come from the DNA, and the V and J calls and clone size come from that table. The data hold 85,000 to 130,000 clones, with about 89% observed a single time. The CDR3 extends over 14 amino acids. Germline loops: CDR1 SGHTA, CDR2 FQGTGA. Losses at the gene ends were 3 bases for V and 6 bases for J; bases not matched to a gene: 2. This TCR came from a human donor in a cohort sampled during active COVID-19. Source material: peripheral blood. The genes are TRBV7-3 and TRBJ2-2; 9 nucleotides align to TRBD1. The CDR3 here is CASSLGQGAGELFF. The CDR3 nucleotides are TGTGCCAGCAGCTTGGGACAGGGTGCCGGGGAGCTGTTTTTT.